The rows below give T cell receptor beta chains drawn from one sample of a study of shared clonotypes between healthy human individuals. Profiling relied on immunoSEQ multiplex PCR, and the TCRdb table lists in-frame clones only, not all of them. The profile shows 550,000 to 850,000 clones, 74% of them singletons. Material for sequencing was memory CD4+ T cells sorted from blood. All receptors come from a woman aged 30 to 39 in good health. Each CDR3 is given with its conserved first and last residue. A D gene is named only where the DNA matches it firmly. Some rows have no size entry. The others give once, few or many, or a class for an expanded clone.

V gene,D gene,clone size,J gene,CDR3 protein,CDR3 DNA
TRBV25-1,TRBD2,-,TRBJ2-3,CASSALQTSGRGTDTQYF,TGTGCCAGCAGTGCACTTCAGACTAGCGGGAGAGGCACAGATACGCAGTATTTT
TRBV28,TRBD1,once,TRBJ1-4,CASRPGQALEKLFF,TGTGCCAGCAGACCGGGACAGGCTTTGGAAAAACTGTTTTTT
TRBV30,TRBD1,-,TRBJ2-2,CAWDRVASEATGELFF,TGTGCCTGGGACAGGGTGGCCAGTGAGGCCACCGGGGAGCTGTTTTTT
TRBV7-3,TRBD2,-,TRBJ2-6,CASSFNPSGGSGANVLTF,TGTGCCAGCAGCTTTAATCCTAGCGGGGGATCTGGGGCCAACGTCCTGACTTTC
TRBV7-3,TRBD2,once,TRBJ2-1,CASSPSRAGAHNEQFF,TGTGCCAGCAGCCCCTCCAGAGCGGGAGCCCACAATGAGCAGTTCTTC
TRBV14,-,-,TRBJ2-5,CASSQDWGQPSYF,TGTGCCAGCAGCCAAGATTGGGGGCAGCCCTCGTACTTC
TRBV30,TRBD1,few,TRBJ2-1,CAWTARDRDLNEQFF,TGTGCCTGGACTGCTCGGGACAGAGATTTGAATGAGCAGTTCTTC
TRBV5-1,-,-,TRBJ2-1,CASSLDSSSYNEQFF,TGCGCCAGCAGCTTAGACAGTTCCTCCTACAATGAGCAGTTCTTC
TRBV30,-,-,TRBJ1-5,CAWSVKGWVQPQHF,TGTGCCTGGAGTGTAAAGGGTTGGGTCCAGCCCCAGCATTTT
TRBV5-1,TRBD2,-,TRBJ2-5,CASSLAGGREETQYF,TGCGCCAGCAGCTTGGCCGGAGGGAGGGAAGAGACCCAGTACTTC
TRBV19,TRBD1,-,TRBJ1-5,CASSIDSTGGYQPQHF,TGTGCCAGTAGTATTGACTCGACAGGGGGCTATCAGCCCCAGCATTTT
TRBV19,-,-,TRBJ2-1,CASSSDRAESYNEQFF,TGTGCCAGTAGTTCTGACCGCGCGGAGTCCTACAATGAGCAGTTCTTC
TRBV2,-,-,TRBJ2-1,CASRKGGGEQFF,TGTGCCAGCAGGAAGGGGGGAGGCGAGCAGTTCTTC
TRBV28,TRBD1,once,TRBJ1-1,CASTSLPSVGQGKSRNTEAFF,TGTGCCAGCACCTCATTACCCTCCGTAGGACAGGGAAAGAGTCGAAACACTGAAGCTTTCTTT
TRBV10-3,TRBD2,-,TRBJ2-1,CAISESEGLVSEQFF,TGTGCCATCAGTGAGTCGGAGGGACTAGTTAGTGAGCAGTTCTTC